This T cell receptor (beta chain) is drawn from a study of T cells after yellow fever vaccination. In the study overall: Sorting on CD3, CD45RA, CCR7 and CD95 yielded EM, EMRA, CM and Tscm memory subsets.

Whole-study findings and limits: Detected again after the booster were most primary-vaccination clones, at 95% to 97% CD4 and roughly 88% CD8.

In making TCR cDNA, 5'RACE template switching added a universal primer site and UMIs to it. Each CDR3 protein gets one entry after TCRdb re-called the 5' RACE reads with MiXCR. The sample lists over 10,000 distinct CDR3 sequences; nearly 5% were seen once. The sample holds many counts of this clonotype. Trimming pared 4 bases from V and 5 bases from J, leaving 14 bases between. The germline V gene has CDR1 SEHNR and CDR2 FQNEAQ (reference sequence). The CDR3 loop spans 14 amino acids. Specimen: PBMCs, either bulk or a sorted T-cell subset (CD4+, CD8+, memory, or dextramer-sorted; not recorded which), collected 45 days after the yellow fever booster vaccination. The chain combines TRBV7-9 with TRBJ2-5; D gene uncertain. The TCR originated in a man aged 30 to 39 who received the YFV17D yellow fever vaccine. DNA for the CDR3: TGTGCCAGCAGCTCCTTCCGCGGTTTGGAGACCCAGTACTTC. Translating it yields CASSSFRGLETQYF.